The rows below give T cell receptor beta chains drawn from one sample of a study of T cells after yellow fever vaccination. TCRdb reprocessed the 5' RACE reads with MiXCR, giving one entry per CDR3 protein. The sample lists about 340,000 distinct CDR3 sequences, 8.7% occurring once. The sample here was PBMCs, taken on the day of the first yellow fever vaccination. Source of these receptors: a man aged 18-30 years who received the YFV17D yellow fever vaccine. CDR3s include the opening cysteine and the closing phenylalanine or tryptophan. A D gene is named only where the DNA matches it firmly. Not all rows give a size; the values are once, few, many and, for expanded clones, a class.

clone_size	d_call	j_call	v_call	cdr3_aa	cdr3_nt
few	TRBD1	TRBJ1-5	TRBV28	CASSPHRQGASNQPQHF	TGTGCCAGCAGTCCCCATCGACAGGGGGCTAGCAATCAGCCCCAGCATTTT
few	NA	TRBJ2-1	TRBV18	CASSGLEQFF	TGTGCCAGCTCGGGCTTGGAGCAGTTCTTC
many	NA	TRBJ1-5	TRBV10-3	CAISESTATKAQHF	TGTGCCATCAGTGAGTCTACGGCGACCAAGGCCCAGCATTTT
NA	NA	TRBJ2-1	TRBV5-6	CASKTEVREVNEQFF	TGTGCCAGCAAAACTGAGGTCAGGGAAGTGAATGAGCAGTTCTTC
few	NA	TRBJ1-1	TRBV6-1	CASSAWGDRTAFF	TGTGCCAGCAGTGCTTGGGGTGACAGGACGGCTTTCTTT
NA	NA	TRBJ2-2	TRBV29-1	CSVDRGSTGELFF	TGCAGCGTTGATCGGGGTAGTACCGGGGAGCTGTTTTTT
many	NA	TRBJ2-3	TRBV12-3/TRBV12-4	CASSPQEARAQYF	TGTGCCAGCAGTCCTCAGGAGGCCAGGGCGCAGTATTTT
NA	NA	TRBJ2-7	TRBV27	CASGSETWDRDEQYF	TGTGCCAGCGGCTCAGAGACCTGGGATAGAGACGAGCAGTACTTC
few	NA	TRBJ1-2	TRBV3-1	CASRDPNNYGYTF	TGTGCCAGCAGGGACCCAAACAACTATGGCTACACCTTC
few	NA	TRBJ2-5	TRBV6-5	CASSSGTLNQETQYF	TGTGCCAGCAGTTCCGGGACACTGAATCAAGAGACCCAGTACTTC
NA	TRBD1	TRBJ1-2	TRBV5-4	CASRAGQGAYYGYTF	TGTGCCAGCAGGGCGGGACAGGGAGCTTACTATGGCTACACCTTC
few	NA	TRBJ1-4	TRBV7-2	CASGTLKVGEKLFF	TGTGCCAGCGGAACACTGAAAGTGGGTGAAAAACTGTTTTTT
many	TRBD1	TRBJ2-1	TRBV7-3	CASSPDRGRNEQFF	TGTGCCAGCAGCCCGGACAGGGGACGAAATGAGCAGTTCTTC
many	NA	TRBJ1-3	TRBV3-1	CASSHLTAGNTIYF	TGTGCCAGCAGCCACTTGACGGCTGGAAACACCATATATTTT
many	TRBD1	TRBJ2-1	TRBV27	CASSSGQGGTYNEQFF	TGTGCCAGCAGTTCGGGACAGGGGGGTACGTACAATGAGCAGTTCTTC
few	NA	TRBJ2-2	TRBV28	CASSFGAGSTGELFF	TGTGCCAGCAGTTTCGGTGCTGGGAGCACCGGGGAGCTGTTTTTT